A selection of T cell receptor beta chains follows, all from one sample in a study of T-cell memory formation after mild COVID-19. TCRdb re-called the 5' RACE reads through MiXCR, storing one row per CDR3 protein. The table includes approximately 560,000 distinct CDR3 sequences, 17% detected once. Material for sequencing was PBMCs or a T cell subset sorted from them (not recorded which). The source is an adult woman who had mild COVID-19 (a few samples of this study predate the infection). Cell type and time point are not known. Each CDR3 is given with its conserved first and last residue. A D gene is named only where the DNA matches it firmly. The size of a clone is reported for some rows only, either as once, few or many, or as a class for expanded clones.

CDR3 protein,CDR3 DNA,CDR3 length,D gene,V gene,J gene,clone size
CAWSAGVGRTTEAFF,TGTGCCTGGAGTGCTGGGGTAGGGAGAACAACTGAAGCTTTCTTT,15,-,TRBV30,TRBJ1-1,-
CSADRGPQDTQYF,TGCAGTGCCGACAGGGGGCCCCAAGATACGCAGTATTTT,13,TRBD1,TRBV20-1,TRBJ2-3,-
CASSLQGISTEAFF,TGTGCCAGCAGTCTACAGGGTATTAGCACTGAAGCTTTCTTT,14,-,TRBV12-3/TRBV12-4,TRBJ1-1,few
CASSSTSLRAQYF,TGTGCCAGCAGCTCGACTAGTCTTCGCGCGCAGTATTTT,13,-,TRBV6-6,TRBJ2-3,-
CASSVTSGVYNEQFF,TGTGCCAGCAGCGTGACTAGCGGGGTCTACAATGAGCAGTTCTTC,15,TRBD2,TRBV11-1,TRBJ2-1,few
CASSQDSASYSSTDTQYF,TGCGCCAGCAGCCAAGATAGCGCCAGTTACTCTAGCACAGATACGCAGTATTTT,18,-,TRBV4-3,TRBJ2-3,-
CATSDLTDNEQFF,TGTGCCACCAGTGACCTGACAGACAATGAGCAGTTCTTC,13,-,TRBV24-1,TRBJ2-1,-
CASGSQANTEAFF,TGTGCCAGCGGTAGTCAGGCGAACACTGAAGCTTTCTTT,13,-,TRBV3-1,TRBJ1-1,few
CASSLAITGELFF,TGCGCCAGCAGCTTGGCAATCACCGGGGAGCTGTTTTTT,13,-,TRBV5-1,TRBJ2-2,many
CASRDRGGYNEQFF,TGTGCCAGCAGAGACAGGGGGGGCTACAATGAGCAGTTCTTC,14,TRBD1,TRBV7-2,TRBJ2-1,-
CASSWANEKLFF,TGTGCCAGCAGTTGGGCGAATGAAAAACTGTTTTTT,12,-,TRBV2,TRBJ1-4,-
CASSLGGGYSNQPQHF,TGCGCCAGCAGCCTTGGGGGGGGTTATAGCAATCAGCCCCAGCATTTT,16,-,TRBV4-1,TRBJ1-5,few
CANSDREGGYREAFF,TGTGCCAACTCTGACAGGGAGGGAGGGTATAGAGAAGCTTTCTTT,15,TRBD1,TRBV10-3,TRBJ1-1,-
CASSQRGLAVYNEQFF,TGTGCCAGCAGCCAGAGGGGACTAGCCGTCTACAATGAGCAGTTCTTC,16,TRBD2,TRBV14,TRBJ2-1,-
CASSSEMAASGSLSLFF,TGTGCCAGCAGTTCCGAAATGGCGGCTAGCGGGAGTCTGTCGCTGTTTTTT,17,TRBD2,TRBV12-3/TRBV12-4,TRBJ2-2,many
CASSLLRSTQYF,TGTGCCAGCAGCTTATTAAGATCCACCCAGTACTTC,12,-,TRBV7-2,TRBJ2-5,-
CSAPEGNYGYTF,TGCAGTGCTCCCGAGGGTAACTATGGCTACACCTTC,12,-,TRBV20-1,TRBJ1-2,-
CASSFGGHGNIQYF,TGTGCCAGCAGCTTCGGGGGGCATGGAAACATTCAGTACTTC,14,-,TRBV13,TRBJ2-4,-
CASSHARDRRPGSAYFSTDTQYF,TGTGCCAGCAGCCACGCCCGGGACAGGCGGCCTGGATCGGCCTATTTTAGCACAGATACGCAGTATTTT,23,TRBD1,TRBV9,TRBJ2-3,few
CASSSTENTEAFF,TGTGCCAGCAGCTCGACGGAGAACACTGAAGCTTTCTTT,13,-,TRBV7-9,TRBJ1-1,-
CASSTPRTGLVEKLFF,TGTGCCAGCAGTACGCCCAGGACAGGGCTTGTTGAAAAACTGTTTTTT,16,TRBD1,TRBV6-4,TRBJ1-4,few
CATSRAKGSYNEQFF,TGTGCCACCAGCCGAGCCAAGGGCTCCTACAATGAGCAGTTCTTC,15,-,TRBV15,TRBJ2-1,-
CASSSWTSGSTDTQYF,TGTGCCAGCAGCTCCTGGACTAGCGGGAGCACAGATACGCAGTATTTT,16,TRBD2,TRBV7-6,TRBJ2-3,-
CASSSRQGVKSATEAFF,TGTGCCAGCAGTTCCCGACAGGGGGTCAAGAGTGCCACTGAAGCTTTCTTT,17,TRBD1,TRBV12-3/TRBV12-4,TRBJ1-1,few
CASSRRWDSHNEQFF,TGTGCCAGCAGCCGTCGGTGGGACAGTCACAATGAGCAGTTCTTC,15,TRBD1,TRBV7-6,TRBJ2-1,-
CATSRTRQYNEQFF,TGTGCCACCAGCAGGACGCGGCAGTACAATGAGCAGTTCTTC,14,-,TRBV15,TRBJ2-1,-
CASSKSRQGPDTQYF,TGTGCCAGCAGCAAGTCCAGACAGGGCCCAGATACGCAGTATTTT,15,TRBD1,TRBV6-1,TRBJ2-3,-
CATRATGVNTGELFF,TGTGCCACGCGAGCGACAGGGGTGAACACCGGGGAGCTGTTTTTT,15,TRBD1,TRBV24-1,TRBJ2-2,few
CASSEHNSPLHF,TGTGCCAGCAGCGAACATAATTCACCCCTCCACTTT,12,-,TRBV12-3/TRBV12-4,TRBJ1-6,once
CSARDIAVGAKTQYF,TGCAGTGCTAGAGATATAGCGGTGGGCGCGAAGACCCAGTACTTC,15,-,TRBV20-1,TRBJ2-5,-
CASSLQLRNIQYF,TGTGCCAGCAGTTTACAGCTCCGAAACATTCAGTACTTC,13,-,TRBV12-3/TRBV12-4,TRBJ2-4,few
CASSSITGSVEAFF,TGTGCCAGCAGCTCGATCACGGGCTCCGTTGAAGCTTTCTTT,14,-,TRBV5-6,TRBJ1-1,few
CATSDPGAAGALSTDTQYF,TGTGCCACCAGTGACCCCGGTGCGGCGGGAGCCCTCAGCACAGATACGCAGTATTTT,19,TRBD2,TRBV24-1,TRBJ2-3,-
CSASFVSGQETQYF,TGCAGTGCTAGTTTCGTTAGCGGACAAGAGACCCAGTACTTC,14,-,TRBV20-1,TRBJ2-5,few
CASSLAGAMNTEAFF,TGCGCCAGCAGCTTGGCGGGGGCGATGAACACTGAAGCTTTCTTT,15,-,TRBV5-1,TRBJ1-1,-
CASSIVTDTQYF,TGTGCCAGTAGTATTGTTACAGATACGCAGTATTTT,12,-,TRBV19,TRBJ2-3,few
CAWSGRNTIYF,TGTGCCTGGAGTGGAAGAAACACCATATATTTT,11,-,TRBV30,TRBJ1-3,few
CASSPVTGFNQPQHF,TGTGCCAGCAGCCCCGTGACAGGGTTCAATCAGCCCCAGCATTTT,15,TRBD1,TRBV7-9,TRBJ1-5,-
CASSWRYTEAFF,TGTGCCAGCAGCTGGAGGTACACTGAAGCTTTCTTT,12,-,TRBV12-3/TRBV12-4,TRBJ1-1,few
CATSDLPGLAGLSYNEQFF,TGTGCCACCAGTGATTTGCCGGGACTAGCGGGTCTTTCCTACAATGAGCAGTTCTTC,19,TRBD2,TRBV24-1,TRBJ2-1,few
CASSLVLGSGELFF,TGCGCCAGCAGCTTGGTGTTAGGCAGCGGGGAGCTGTTTTTT,14,-,TRBV5-1,TRBJ2-2,-
CSVEQRQGWGQETQYF,TGCAGCGTTGAACAAAGACAGGGTTGGGGACAAGAGACCCAGTACTTC,16,TRBD1,TRBV29-1,TRBJ2-5,-
CASTSRGGPNEQFF,TGTGCCAGCACCTCTCGGGGAGGGCCGAATGAGCAGTTCTTC,14,TRBD2,TRBV12-3/TRBV12-4,TRBJ2-1,few
CASSLVTVANYGYTF,TGTGCCAGCAGCTTAGTCACTGTAGCTAACTATGGCTACACCTTC,15,-,TRBV7-2,TRBJ1-2,few
CASSLDRPRRGYTF,TGCGCCAGCAGCCTAGACAGGCCCCGCCGAGGCTACACCTTC,14,-,TRBV4-3,TRBJ1-2,few
CASSYSGTGGKVAEAFF,TGTGCCAGCAGTTACTCGGGGACAGGGGGTAAAGTGGCTGAAGCTTTCTTT,17,TRBD1,TRBV6-5,TRBJ1-1,-
CASSWDILPHSGNTIYF,TGTGCCAGCAGCTGGGACATCCTTCCACACTCTGGAAACACCATATATTTT,17,-,TRBV11-2,TRBJ1-3,few
CASTTPVAGTYEQYF,TGTGCCAGCACCACCCCTGTAGCGGGAACCTACGAGCAGTACTTC,15,TRBD2,TRBV6-2/TRBV6-3,TRBJ2-7,-
CASSETLIGNSYNEQFF,TGTGCCAGCAGTGAGACCCTTATTGGGAACTCCTACAATGAGCAGTTCTTC,17,-,TRBV25-1,TRBJ2-1,few